The 17 T cell receptor beta chains listed next were all sequenced from one sample in a study of long-term antiretroviral therapy in people with HIV. They ran version v3.0 of the immunoSEQ assay at survey level. The data were produced by immunoSEQ multiplex PCR, yet TCRdb's version contains in-frame clones alone and is incomplete. Here the sample spans around 16,000 clones, 88% being singletons. This specimen was unsorted PBMCs, taken 0.7 years before starting antiretroviral therapy. The receptors here all came from a man in his fifties or sixties with HIV.

In DNA form, the CDR3 reads TGTGCCAGCAGTCTTCCCGGGACGTATGGCTACACCTTC. Amino acid sequence: CASSLPGTYGYTF. The chain joins TRBV28 to TRBJ1-2; possible D gene TRBD1, 5 bases. Looked up from germline, CDR1 is MDHEN and CDR2 is SYDVKM. The germline V and J ends were trimmed by 5 bases and 5 bases, with 12 bases remaining between them. The CDR3 is 13 amino acids.

As to this clone: The junction does not match germline at one end; this may be a read error. This chain uses TRBV5-6 with TRBJ2-2; TRBD1 aligns across 12 bases. This CDR3 contains 13 residues. The germline CDR1 and CDR2 sequences are SGHDT and YYEEEE. The CDR3 loop is CASTMTGTGGFRF. CDR3 coding DNA: TGTGCCAGCACCATGACCGGGACAGGGGGCTTTCGATTT. Full variable domain (rest looked up from reference TRBV5-6 and TRBJ2-2): DAGVTQSPTHLIKTRGQQVTLRCSPKSGHDTVSWYQQALGQGPQFIFQYYEEEERQRGNFPDRFSGHQFPNYSSELNVNALLLGDSALYLCASTMTGTGGFRFGEGSRLTVL.

This clone was picked up one time. This chain joins TRBV29-1 and TRBJ1-2; 9 positions agree with TRBD1. This CDR3 has 17 residues. Trimming cost V 1 base and J 7 bases; bases outside gene matches: 16. Germline assignment: CDR1 SQVTM and CDR2 ANQGSEA. The CDR3 spells CSVEGNSGTGLGGGYTF. As DNA, the CDR3 is TGCAGCGTTGAAGGCAACTCCGGGACAGGGTTGGGAGGTGGCTACACCTTC. Supplemented by reference TRBV29-1 and TRBJ1-2, the full variable domain reads SAVISQKPSRDICQRGTSLTIQCQVDSQVTMMFWYRQQPGQSLTLIATANQGSEATYESGFVIDKFPISRPNLTFSTLTVSNMSPEDSSIYLCSVEGNSGTGLGGGYTFGSGTRLTVV.

The chain is built from TRBV19 and TRBJ1-1; the D is unclear. Between the trimmed V and J ends, which lost 6 bases and 3 bases, there was a span of 8 bases. The CDR3 has 12 residues. Germline CDR1 and CDR2: LNHDA and SQIVND (reference sequence). The CDR3 loop is CASRNMDTEAFF. CDR3 DNA sequence: TGTGCCAGTAGGAACATGGACACTGAAGCTTTCTTT.

The rearrangement links TRBV2 to TRBJ2-7; D is perhaps TRBD2 (6 bases). CDR3 size: 11 residues. V was shortened by 6 bases and J by 4 bases, with 7 bases between the two germline ends. From germline, CDR1 is SNHLY and CDR2 FYNNEI. The CDR3 spells CASREGYEQYF. The CDR3 nucleotides read TGTGCCAGCAGGGAGGGTTACGAGCAGTACTTC.

The chain uses TRBV5-4 and TRBJ2-5; D remains unclear. Trimming left V 0 bases short and J 4 bases short, with 16 bases between. The CDR3 consists of 16 residues. Germline V gene sequence: CDR1 SGHNT, CDR2 YYREEE (reference sequence). CDR3 bases: TGTGCCAGCAGCTTGGAAGTCGGTCCCCATCGAGAGACCCAGTACTTC. Amino acids: CASSLEVGPHRETQYF.

This chain connects TRBV9 to TRBJ1-2; 7 nucleotides agree with TRBD1. Germline lookup yields CDR1 SGDLS and CDR2 YYNGEE. J was trimmed by 3 bases and V by 4 bases; bases with no gene match: 12. The CDR3 sequence is 16 residues long. CDR3 sequence reads: CASSPSRRGGHYGYTF. CDR3 DNA sequence: TGTGCCAGCAGCCCTAGCCGAAGAGGGGGCCACTATGGCTACACCTTC.

CDR3 nucleotides: TGCGCCAGCAGCCAAGAAAGGGGGGGGGATACGCAGTATTTT. It specifies CASSQERGGDTQYF. This chain connects TRBV4-1 to TRBJ2-3; D is possibly TRBD2 (7 bases). The length of the CDR3 is 14 residues. Germline-derived CDR1 and CDR2 are MGHRA and YSYEKL. The germline V and J ends were trimmed by 0 bases and 6 bases, with 10 bases remaining between them.

The chain joins TRBV2 to TRBJ2-2; no clear D. The CDR3 totals 13 residues. Trimming removed 8 bases at V and 7 bases at J, with 14 bases between. The germline CDR1 and CDR2 sequences are SNHLY and FYNNEI. Here the CDR3 DNA reads TGTGCCAGCGGAGAAAGGGCTGACGGGGAGCTGTTTTTT. It specifies CASGERADGELFF.

This clone was seen a few times. This sequence joins TRBV7-9 and TRBJ2-2, with a tentative D call TRBD2 (6 bases). Trimming removed 5 bases from V and 6 bases from J, with 10 bases in between. The CDR3 has 13 residues. Germline loops: CDR1 SEHNR, CDR2 FQNEAQ (reference sequence). The CDR3 region has the DNA TGTGCCAGCAGCGAACTAGCTCCCGGGGAGCTGTTTTTT. Encoded protein: CASSELAPGELFF.

This chain links TRBV5-1 with TRBJ2-5; possibly TRBD1 for D (5 bases). This CDR3 spans 13 amino acids. V lost 4 bases to trimming and J lost 5 bases, with 12 bases between them. Germline lookup yields CDR1 SGHRS and CDR2 YFSETQ. Here the CDR3 DNA reads TGCGCCAGCAGCCAAGGGGTCCGGGAGACCCAGTACTTC. Translated: CASSQGVRETQYF. Drawing the rest from reference TRBV5-1 and TRBJ2-5, the complete variable domain is KAGVTQTPRYLIKTRGQQVTLSCSPISGHRSVSWYQQTPGQGLQFLFEYFSETQRNKGNFPGRFSGRQFSNSRSEMNVSTLELGDSALYLCASSQGVRETQYFGPGTRLLVL.

This clone has only one observation. V gene TRBV5-5 combines with J gene TRBJ1-5; 7 nucleotides line up with TRBD1. The germline V gene encodes CDR1 SGHKS and CDR2 YYEKEE (reference sequence). The ends lost 1 base at V and 3 bases at J; junction bases unmatched: 7. CDR3 length equals 16 residues. CDR3 amino acids: CASSLLTGRANQPQHF. The CDR3 region has the DNA TGTGCCAGCAGCTTGCTGACAGGGCGGGCCAATCAGCCCCAGCATTTT.

The genes are TRBV6-1 and TRBJ1-1; no clear D gene. V dropped 1 base and J dropped 12 bases, with 6 bases sitting between them. This CDR3 contains 10 residues. Germline-derived CDR1 and CDR2 are MNHNS and SASEGT. CDR3 region: CASSEEGTFF. The CDR3 DNA reads as TGTGCCAGCAGTGAAGAAGGGACTTTCTTT.

Turning to this clone: Its ends do not fully match the called genes, so a read error is possible. The rearrangement uses TRBV29-1 and TRBJ2-7; possible D gene TRBD1, 5 bases. CDR3 length: 15 residues. Germline V CDR1 and CDR2: SQVTM, ANQGSEA. The CDR3 DNA sequence: TGCAGCGCTGAACTGAGACAGTCCTGGTCCTACGAGCAGTACTTC. It specifies CSAELRQSWSYEQYF.

The rearrangement uses TRBV14 and TRBJ2-2; maybe TRBD2 (5 bases). The CDR3 runs 15 residues. The V gene lost 1 base and the J gene lost 4 bases, with 10 bases spanning the gap. The V gene's germline CDR1 is SGHDN and CDR2 FVKESK. The CDR3, as DNA: TGTGCCAGCAGCCAAGCCGGGATACTCACCGGGGAGCTGTTTTTT. Its translation is CASSQAGILTGELFF.

The count of this clone is one. The chain carries TRBV30 and TRBJ1-5, with D tentatively TRBD1 (5 bases). Trimming removed 3 bases at V and 6 bases at J, with 12 bases between. The V gene's germline CDR1 is GTSNPN and CDR2 SVGIG (reference sequence). This CDR3 contains 13 residues. CDR3 region: CAWSPDSTQPQHF. CDR3 DNA: TGTGCCTGGAGCCCTGACAGTACTCAGCCCCAGCATTTT.

This clone was seen a single time. This rearrangement joins TRBV6-5 to TRBJ2-7; TRBD1 aligns across 9 bases. CDR3 size: 14 residues. Germline assignment: CDR1 MNHEY and CDR2 SVGAGI. The V gene end was trimmed by 5 bases and the J gene end by 5 bases; junction bases not matched to a gene: 7. CDR3 region: CASSTGGASNEQYF. The CDR3 DNA reads as TGTGCCAGCAGTACAGGGGGCGCATCCAACGAGCAGTACTTC.